The rows below give T cell receptor beta chains drawn from one sample of a study of identical twins. TCRdb redid the calling of the 5' RACE reads with MiXCR, one entry per CDR3 protein. Seen here are 1,800,000 or so distinct CDR3 sequences, roughly 35% observed once, and the top ten hold around 0.25%. Sequenced material: cord blood. The receptors shown here come from a newborn girl in good health. The CDR3 runs from the conserved cysteine through the conserved F or W. The D gene is left open where the match is weak. Expanded clones get a size class; other rows say once, few or many, or leave the size out.

D	V	J	size	CDR3	DNA
-	TRBV14	TRBJ2-1	-	CAGSQVPTVYNEQFF	TGTGCCGGCAGCCAAGTCCCGACAGTTTACAATGAGCAGTTCTTC
-	TRBV28	TRBJ2-1	-	CASSGPREFYNEQFF	TGTGCCAGCAGTGGACCGCGGGAATTCTACAATGAGCAGTTCTTC
TRBD2	TRBV12-3/TRBV12-4	TRBJ2-3	-	CASSFGSGGVSTDTQYF	TGTGCCAGCAGTTTTGGTAGCGGGGGGGTCAGCACAGATACGCAGTATTTT
TRBD1	TRBV30	TRBJ2-7	-	CAWGRTGGNEQYF	TGTGCCTGGGGAAGGACAGGGGGCAACGAGCAGTACTTC
TRBD1	TRBV20-1	TRBJ2-7	few	CSAPPGQVSYEQYF	TGCAGTGCTCCACCGGGACAGGTCTCCTACGAGCAGTACTTC
-	TRBV5-1	TRBJ2-5	-	CASSSSLSGPQETQYF	TGCGCCAGCAGCTCTTCTTTGTCAGGGCCCCAAGAGACCCAGTACTTC
TRBD1	TRBV12-3/TRBV12-4	TRBJ1-1	-	CASSLTGGAEAFF	TGTGCCAGCAGCCTCACAGGGGGCGCTGAAGCTTTCTTT
TRBD1	TRBV4-1	TRBJ2-7	few	CASSQDPGQVRYYEQYF	TGCGCCAGCAGCCAAGACCCCGGACAGGTCCGATACTACGAGCAGTACTTC
TRBD2	TRBV20-1	TRBJ2-2	-	CSTRDPGLANTGELFF	TGCAGTACTAGAGATCCCGGACTAGCGAACACCGGGGAGCTGTTTTTT
TRBD2	TRBV4-2	TRBJ2-1	few	CASSSGTSGRAVNEQFF	TGTGCCAGCAGCTCGGGGACTAGCGGGAGGGCCGTGAATGAGCAGTTCTTC
-	TRBV5-1	TRBJ2-3	many	CASSLRQTDTQYF	TGTGCCAGCAGCCTCCGCCAAACAGATACGCAGTATTTT
TRBD2	TRBV4-2	TRBJ2-1	-	CASSQRSSGSWNEQFF	TGTGCCAGCAGCCAAAGAAGTAGCGGGAGTTGGAATGAGCAGTTCTTC
TRBD2	TRBV6-5	TRBJ2-4	few	CASRPGVLREGGKNIQYF	TGTGCCAGCCGCCCCGGCGTTTTGCGGGAGGGGGGCAAAAACATTCAGTACTTC
TRBD1	TRBV19	TRBJ1-5	many	CASQGQGNQPQHF	TGTGCCTCCCAGGGACAGGGGAATCAGCCCCAGCATTTT
-	TRBV2	TRBJ1-4	-	CASGKAWEKLFF	TGTGCCAGCGGGAAGGCTTGGGAAAAACTGTTTTTT
-	TRBV6-6	TRBJ2-3	-	CASRLTRSTDTQYF	TGTGCCAGCAGACTAACCCGCAGCACAGATACGCAGTATTTT